Each of the 17 T cell receptor beta chains below was sequenced from the same sample in a study of radiotherapy plus CTLA-4 blockade in lung cancer. Measured with immunoSEQ multiplex PCR; TCRdb has only the in-frame clones, and not every one. The table records about 28,000 clones, around 80% of them present only once. The sequenced sample was peripheral blood, obtained from a patient treated with radiotherapy plus ipilimumab. These receptors were collected from a human donor with non-small cell lung cancer who had stable disease on radiotherapy plus ipilimumab.

The chain links TRBV9 to TRBJ1-3; no reliable D call. Germline V gives CDR1 SGDLS, CDR2 YYNGEE. This CDR3 region has 15 residues. V lost 0 bases and J 3 bases, leaving 10 bases between the germline ends. The CDR3 is CASSVDHLFGNTIYF. The CDR3 bases are TGTGCCAGCAGCGTAGACCATCTCTTTGGAAACACCATATATTTT.

This chain uses TRBV6-1 with TRBJ1-5; D perhaps matches TRBD1 (5 bases). The CDR3 covers 13 residues. V was trimmed by 3 bases and J by 4 bases, leaving 7 bases between them. Germline assignment: CDR1 MNHNS and CDR2 SASEGT. Written as DNA, the CDR3 is TGTGCCAGCAGTGAGGGGCAGAATCAGCCCCAGCATTTT. Its protein is CASSEGQNQPQHF.

This sequence joins TRBV28 and TRBJ1-6; tentatively, D is TRBD1 (6 bases). The germline V gene has CDR1 MDHEN and CDR2 SYDVKM. The CDR3 sequence is 14 residues long. V lost 3 bases to trimming and J lost 7 bases, with 10 bases between them. The CDR3 bases are TGTGCCAGCAGTTTGACAGGTCCAAATTCACCCCTCCACTTT. It yields the protein CASSLTGPNSPLHF.

The chain recombines TRBV5-1 with TRBJ2-3; D not resolved. Between the trimmed V and J ends, which lost 3 bases and 2 bases, there was a span of 4 bases. This CDR3 spans 12 amino acids. Germline CDR1 is SGHRS and CDR2 is YFSETQ. DNA of the CDR3: TGCGCCAGCAGCTACGACACAGATACGCAGTATTTT. This encodes CASSYDTDTQYF.

This chain links TRBV4-1 with TRBJ2-1; perhaps D is TRBD1 or TRBD2 (6 bases each). From germline, CDR1 is MGHRA and CDR2 YSYEKL. The CDR3 totals 18 residues. Trimming shortened V by 0 bases and J by 4 bases, and 19 bases separated the two germline ends. CDR3 loop: CASSQDEGRDTLYNEQFF. The CDR3 DNA reads TGCGCCAGCAGCCAAGATGAGGGGCGGGACACCTTATACAATGAGCAGTTCTTC.

The V call is TRBV14, the J call TRBJ1-1; no reliable D call. Germline CDR1 is SGHDN and CDR2 is FVKESK. The CDR3 consists of 12 residues. Trimming removed 1 base from V and 6 bases from J, with 6 bases in between. CDR3 loop: CASSQGWAEAFF. The CDR3 nucleotides read TGTGCCAGCAGCCAAGGGTGGGCTGAAGCTTTCTTT.

This clone was seen a single time. The chain recombines TRBV9 with TRBJ2-3; 11 bases agree with TRBD2. Germline CDR1 SGDLS, CDR2 YYNGEE. The CDR3 is made up of 16 amino acids. The V gene end was trimmed by 3 bases and the J gene end by 7 bases; junction bases not matched to a gene: 10. For the CDR3, the DNA is TGTGCCAGCAGCGCCGTAGCGGGGGGGCTCGGCAATACGCAGTATTTT. It encodes CASSAVAGGLGNTQYF.

This chain uses TRBV6-5 with TRBJ2-7, with D tentatively TRBD2 (6 bases). Trimming removed 8 bases at V and 2 bases at J, with 16 bases between. This CDR3 spans 14 amino acids. Germline lookup yields CDR1 MNHEY and CDR2 SVGAGI. CDR3 bases: TGTGCCAGCTGGGACTCAAGGACCACCTACGAGCAGTACGTC. Amino acids: CASWDSRTTYEQYV.

The chain employs TRBV6-5 and TRBJ1-5, with 7 bases lining up with TRBD1. V was pared by 5 bases and J by 3 bases, with 7 bases of the junction left unmatched. The CDR3 loop spans 15 amino acids. Per the germline V gene, CDR1 is MNHEY and CDR2 is SVGAGI. The CDR3 coding sequence is TGTGCCAGCAGTAGGGGGCCGATCCCCAATCAGCCCCAGCATTTT. Protein product: CASSRGPIPNQPQHF.

This chain joins TRBV7-2 and TRBJ1-1; D is undetermined. Germline V CDR1 and CDR2: SGHTA, FQGNSA. The CDR3 is 13 amino acids. With 6 bases removed from V and 0 bases from J, the gap between germline ends came to 8 bases. Here the CDR3 reads CASSSHMNTEAFF. The CDR3 nucleotides read TGTGCCAGCAGTTCCCATATGAACACTGAAGCTTTCTTT.

The chain couples TRBV5-1 to TRBJ1-2, with 7 bases matching TRBD1. The CDR3 totals 14 residues. Unmatched junction bases numbered 5, after V lost 3 bases and J lost 3 bases. Per the germline V gene, CDR1 is SGHRS and CDR2 is YFSETQ. CDR3 loop: CASSSSDRYYGYTF. CDR3 in DNA: TGCGCCAGCAGCTCCTCGGACAGGTACTATGGCTACACCTTC.

The chain joins TRBV7-6 to TRBJ1-1, with D maybe TRBD1 (6 bases). V was clipped by 1 base and J by 0 bases, with 12 bases between them. The CDR3 runs to 16 residues. Germline loops: CDR1 SGHVS, CDR2 FNYEAQ. The CDR3 reads CASSLVQGRLNTEAFF. CDR3 bases: TGTGCCAGCAGCTTAGTCCAGGGGCGGCTGAACACTGAAGCTTTCTTT.

The chain carries TRBV9 and TRBJ2-2, with 9 bases that match TRBD1. The CDR3 sequence is 18 residues long. Losses at the gene ends were 1 base for V and 0 bases for J; bases not matched to a gene: 7. Per the germline V gene, CDR1 is SGDLS and CDR2 is YYNGEE. The CDR3 DNA is TGTGCCAGCAGCGTAAGACAGGGGGGTTTGTCGAACACCGGGGAGCTGTTTTTT. Its translation is CASSVRQGGLSNTGELFF. Based on the CDR3 plus reference TRBV9 and TRBJ2-2, the full variable domain is DSGVTQTPKHLITATGQRVTLRCSPRSGDLSVYWYQQSLDQGLQFLIQYYNGEERAKGNILERFSAQQFPDLHSELNLSSLELGDSALYFCASSVRQGGLSNTGELFFGEGSRLTVL.

The chain is built from TRBV29-1 and TRBJ1-1; no firm D call. The CDR3 sequence is 12 residues long. V was clipped by 7 bases and J by 1 base, with 10 bases between them. Germline CDR1 reads SQVTM; CDR2 reads ANQGSEA. The CDR3 is CSARVGNTEAFF. The CDR3, as DNA: TGCAGCGCCCGAGTGGGGAACACTGAAGCTTTCTTT.

The chain recombines TRBV6-5 with TRBJ1-3; 7 bases agree with TRBD1. Germline-derived CDR1 and CDR2 are MNHEY and SVGAGI. V lost 5 bases and J lost 2; bases outside the gene matches: 3. CDR3 size: 14 residues. DNA for the CDR3: TGTGCCAGCAGTACCGGACAGGCTGGAAACACCATATATTTT. Protein product: CASSTGQAGNTIYF.

This clone was observed a single time. For the CDR3, the DNA is TGTGCCAGCAGGAACCAGGGAGCCTACGAGCAGTACTTC. This gives the protein CASRNQGAYEQYF. The chain employs TRBV6-5 and TRBJ2-7, with D perhaps being TRBD1 or TRBD2 (5 bases each). The CDR3 totals 13 residues. Trimming cost V 6 bases and J 2 bases, with 11 bases left between them. Germline CDR1 is MNHEY and CDR2 is SVGAGI.

The V call is TRBV2, the J call TRBJ1-5; D remains ambiguous. Germline loops: CDR1 SNHLY, CDR2 FYNNEI. V was shortened by 8 bases and J by 2 bases, with 10 bases between the two germline ends. This CDR3 contains 13 residues. The CDR3, as DNA: TGTGCCAGCGTCCGGGGTGGCAATCAGCCCCAGCATTTT. This sequence encodes CASVRGGNQPQHF.